Shown below are 24 T cell receptor beta chains from a single sample sequenced in a study of cytomegalovirus exposure and HLA in healthy donors. The study ran its PCR with 60 Vbeta and 13 Jbeta primers. Clones were read by immunoSEQ multiplex PCR, and TCRdb kept only the in-frame ones, dropping some. The sample has 200,000 to 250,000 clones; about 70% are singletons. Sequenced sample: PBMCs. These receptors originate from a man aged 35-49 years in good health and CMV-seropositive.

The chain uses TRBV7-2 and TRBJ2-7; D gene ambiguous. V lost 2 bases, J lost 4 bases, and 9 bases lay in between. The CDR3 is 13 amino acids. Germline assignment: CDR1 SGHTA and CDR2 FQGNSA. The CDR3, as DNA: TGTGCCAGCAGCTTATTTGGGCCTTACGAGCAGTACTTC. Its translation: CASSLFGPYEQYF.

V usage is TRBV7-9 and J usage is TRBJ2-2; D perhaps matches TRBD2 (5 bases). The length of the CDR3 is 15 residues. CDR1 and CDR2 from the germline V gene are SEHNR and FQNEAQ (reference sequence). V lost 1 base and J 5 bases, leaving 11 bases between the germline ends. In DNA, the CDR3 is TGTGCCAGCAGCTTAGGACGGGGAGATACCGGGGAGCTGTTTTTT. Amino acids: CASSLGRGDTGELFF.

The rearrangement uses TRBV28 and TRBJ2-2; D remains unclear. There are 13 residues in the CDR3. V was pared by 3 bases and J by 5 bases, with 7 bases between. Germline V lookup: CDR1 MDHEN, CDR2 SYDVKM. CDR3: CASSLAGTGELFF. The CDR3 DNA is TGTGCCAGCAGTTTGGCCGGGACCGGGGAGCTGTTTTTT.

In the case of this clone: At one boundary the junction diverges from the germline segment, which might be a read error. The chain joins TRBV7-9 to TRBJ2-3; D might be TRBD2 (6 bases). Per the germline V gene, CDR1 is SEHNR and CDR2 is FQNEAQ (reference sequence). The CDR3 length is 12 residues. CDR3 sequence: CSSSYREDTQYF. DNA for the CDR3: TGTTCCAGCAGCTACCGGGAGGATACGCAGTATTTT.

This chain connects TRBV9 to TRBJ1-2; 7 nucleotides match TRBD1. The CDR3 runs 13 residues. Per germline, CDR1 SGDLS and CDR2 YYNGEE. The V gene end was trimmed by 4 bases and the J gene end by 2 bases; junction bases not matched to a gene: 2. The CDR3 DNA sequence: TGTGCCAGCAGCCGGGACAGAAACTATGGCTACACCTTC. Its protein product is CASSRDRNYGYTF.

This chain joins TRBV7-8 and TRBJ2-3, with TRBD2 matching 8 bases. CDR1 and CDR2 from the germline V gene are SGHVS and FQNEAQ. The trim removed 1 base at V and 1 base at J, leaving 1 base unmatched. This CDR3 spans 15 amino acids. DNA for the CDR3: TGTGCCAGCAGCTTAGTGCGGGGGGGCACAGATACGCAGTATTTT. It is translated as CASSLVRGGTDTQYF.

This rearrangement joins TRBV11-2 to TRBJ1-2; 8 bases line up with TRBD1. CDR1 is SGHAT, CDR2 FQNNGV, per germline. J was trimmed by 6 bases and V by 1 base; bases with no gene match: 4. The CDR3 is 14 residues long. The CDR3 DNA sequence: TGTGCCAGCAGCTTAGGGATGGACAGGGATGGCTACACCTTC. It specifies CASSLGMDRDGYTF.

This sequence joins TRBV6-5 and TRBJ1-2; D is undetermined. Germline CDR1 is MNHEY and CDR2 is SVGAGI. V was cut by 0 bases and J by 6 bases, with 14 bases left in between. The length of the CDR3 is 15 residues. The CDR3 region is CASSYSSRTRDGYTF. As DNA, the CDR3 is TGTGCCAGCAGTTACTCTTCTCGGACTCGGGATGGCTACACCTTC.

This chain connects TRBV7-9 to TRBJ1-4; the match to TRBD1 covers 7 bases. Germline V gene data show CDR1 as SEHNR and CDR2 as FQNEAQ (reference sequence). This CDR3 is 16 amino acids long. V shed 3 bases, J shed 2 bases, and the junction held 6 bases outside the gene matches. CDR3 sequence (DNA): TGTGCCAGCAGCTTGGAGAGGGGGCGTACTAATGAAAAACTGTTTTTT. It yields the protein CASSLERGRTNEKLFF.

The V and J genes are TRBV19 and TRBJ2-1, with 7 nucleotides matching TRBD1. V lost 4 bases, J lost 6 bases, and 6 bases stayed unmatched. Germline assignment: CDR1 LNHDA and CDR2 SQIVND (reference sequence). The CDR3 runs 14 residues. The CDR3 region has the DNA TGTGCCAGTAGTACTCTACAGGGGTCCAATGAGCAGTTCTTC. Protein: CASSTLQGSNEQFF.

This sequence joins TRBV28 and TRBJ2-7, with D hard to call. CDR1 MDHEN and CDR2 SYDVKM come from the germline V gene. The CDR3 is made up of 11 amino acids. Trimming pared 9 bases from V and 0 bases from J, leaving 6 bases between. The CDR3 nucleotides read TGTGCCAGTGCGTCCTCCTACGAGCAGTACTTC. The encoded protein is CASASSYEQYF. Together with reference TRBV28 and TRBJ2-7, the CDR3 gives the full variable domain: DVKVTQSSRYLVKRTGEKVFLECVQDMDHENMFWYRQDPGLGLRLIYFSYDVKMKEKGDIPEGYSVSREKKERFSLILESASTNQTSMYLCASASSYEQYFGPGTRLTVT.

This chain links TRBV7-9 with TRBJ1-6; maybe TRBD1 (5 bases). Trimming removed 5 bases at V and 14 bases at J, with 13 bases between. CDR3 length equals 12 residues. CDR1 is SEHNR and CDR2 is FQNEAQ in the germline V gene (reference sequence). The CDR3 DNA reads TGTGCCAGCAGCCTAGACAGTAAAGCCCTCCACTTT. This sequence encodes CASSLDSKALHF.

The gene calls are TRBV7-2 and TRBJ2-6; 7 positions match TRBD2. CDR3 length: 19 amino acids. The ends lost 2 bases at V and 0 bases at J; junction bases unmatched: 10. CDR1 SGHTA and CDR2 FQGNSA come from the germline V gene. CDR3 protein: CASSLQAGVPFSGANVLTF. The CDR3 DNA is TGTGCCAGCAGCTTACAGGCGGGGGTACCCTTCTCTGGGGCCAACGTCCTGACTTTC. Together with reference TRBV7-2 and TRBJ2-6, the CDR3 gives the full variable domain: GAGVSQSPSNKVTEKGKDVELRCDPISGHTALYWYRQSLGQGLEFLIYFQGNSAPDKSGLPSDRFSAERTGGSVSTLTIQRTQQEDSAVYLCASSLQAGVPFSGANVLTFGAGSRLTVL.

This chain links TRBV7-2 with TRBJ2-5, with 13 bases matching TRBD2. CDR3 length: 15 amino acids. The germline V gene has CDR1 SGHTA and CDR2 FQGNSA. J was trimmed by 6 bases and V by 5 bases; bases with no gene match: 6. CDR3 protein: CASSPPGLAGKTQYF. DNA for the CDR3: TGTGCCAGCAGCCCACCGGGACTAGCGGGGAAGACCCAGTACTTC. The full variable domain, rest sourced from reference TRBV7-2 and TRBJ2-5, is GAGVSQSPSNKVTEKGKDVELRCDPISGHTALYWYRQSLGQGLEFLIYFQGNSAPDKSGLPSDRFSAERTGGSVSTLTIQRTQQEDSAVYLCASSPPGLAGKTQYFGPGTRLLVL.

CDR3 DNA: TGTGCCAGCAGCTTAGGGACAGCGAGGGGAAATGAGCAGTTCTTC. This encodes CASSLGTARGNEQFF. The chain employs TRBV7-2 and TRBJ2-1; D possibly corresponds to TRBD1 (6 bases). The CDR3 runs 15 residues. Germline CDR1 SGHTA, CDR2 FQGNSA. V was clipped by 1 base and J by 7 bases, with 14 bases between them.

This CDR3 is CASSRRQGAHGQPQHF. CDR3 coding DNA: TGTGCCAGCAGTCGACGACAGGGGGCACACGGACAGCCCCAGCATTTT. The rearrangement joins TRBV2 to TRBJ1-5; 10 bases are shared with TRBD1. V was clipped by 5 bases and J by 7 bases; unmatched bases: 11. The CDR3 contains 16 residues. Germline values: CDR1 SNHLY, CDR2 FYNNEI. The variable domain in full, with the rest retrieved from reference TRBV2 and TRBJ1-5, is EPEVTQTPSHQVTQMGQEVILRCVPISNHLYFYWYRQILGQKVEFLVSFYNNEISEKSEIFDDQFSVERPDGSNFTLKIRSTKLEDSAMYFCASSRRQGAHGQPQHFGDGTRLSIL.

This rearrangement joins TRBV11-3 to TRBJ2-1; TRBD1 agrees at 8 bases. Per the germline V gene, CDR1 is SGHNT and CDR2 is YENEEA. CDR3 length equals 16 residues. V shed 1 base and J 9 bases; nucleotides not matched to a gene: 11. CDR3 amino acids: CASSLGAGGVPSEQFF. The CDR3 DNA reads as TGTGCCAGCAGCTTAGGGGCAGGGGGCGTCCCTTCTGAGCAGTTCTTC.

The chain couples TRBV6-4 to TRBJ2-3; 14 nucleotides align to TRBD2. CDR1 and CDR2 from the germline V gene are MRHNA and SNTAGT. The CDR3 runs 17 residues. V lost 5 bases, J lost 2 bases, and 6 bases stayed unmatched. The CDR3: CASSNRTSGGNTDTQYF. In nucleotides, the CDR3 is TGTGCCAGCAGTAACCGGACTAGCGGGGGGAACACAGATACGCAGTATTTT.

This chain connects TRBV5-1 to TRBJ2-7; D gene uncertain. This CDR3 is 13 amino acids long. Germline V gives CDR1 SGHRS, CDR2 YFSETQ. V was pared by 0 bases and J by 0 bases, with 4 bases between. The CDR3 reads CASSLGASYEQYF. CDR3 DNA sequence: TGCGCCAGCAGCTTGGGGGCCTCCTACGAGCAGTACTTC.

This chain uses TRBV6-6 with TRBJ2-7; 9 bases agree with TRBD1. The CDR3 has 16 amino acids. Germline loops: CDR1 MNHNY, CDR2 SVGAGI (reference sequence). J gave up 1 base and V 6 bases, and 10 bases lay outside the gene matches. The CDR3, as DNA: TGTGCCAGCAGCCCGCGCGGGACAGGGAATTCCTACGAGCAGTACTTC. It specifies CASSPRGTGNSYEQYF.

The genes are TRBV28 and TRBJ2-7, with TRBD2 matching over 10 bases. The CDR3 consists of 13 residues. V lost 5 bases, J lost 5 bases, and 3 bases stayed unmatched. Germline CDR1 reads MDHEN; CDR2 reads SYDVKM. The CDR3 sequence: CASSRTSGDEQYF. In DNA form, the CDR3 reads TGTGCCAGCAGTCGGACTAGCGGCGACGAGCAGTACTTC.

The V call is TRBV29-1, the J call TRBJ2-7; maybe TRBD2 (5 bases). Trimming shortened V by 3 bases and J by 6 bases, and 18 bases separated the two germline ends. The germline V gene has CDR1 SQVTM and CDR2 ANQGSEA. The CDR3 spans 14 residues. CDR3 DNA sequence: TGCAGCGTTGAGATTTACGGGAAAAGTTCCGAGCAGTACTTC. It is translated as CSVEIYGKSSEQYF.

This clone was seen more than once but under ten times. This sequence joins TRBV10-3 and TRBJ2-2, with D perhaps TRBD2 (5 bases). The CDR3 is made up of 12 amino acids. Trimming pared 4 bases from V and 11 bases from J, leaving 11 bases between. CDR1 is ENHRY, CDR2 SYGVKD, per germline. CDR3 in amino acids: CAISGAREELFF. CDR3 DNA: TGTGCCATCAGTGGGGCCCGGGAAGAGCTGTTTTTT.

There are a few counts of this clone. The chain employs TRBV5-1 and TRBJ2-2; unclear D gene. Between the trimmed V and J ends, which lost 4 bases and 8 bases, there was a span of 12 bases. This CDR3 has 13 residues. The germline V gene has CDR1 SGHRS and CDR2 YFSETQ. The CDR3 loop is CASSPPTEGELFF. CDR3 DNA sequence: TGCGCCAGCAGCCCCCCGACTGAGGGGGAGCTGTTTTTT. The full variable domain, in which reference TRBV5-1 and TRBJ2-2 provide the parts outside the CDR3, is KAGVTQTPRYLIKTRGQQVTLSCSPISGHRSVSWYQQTPGQGLQFLFEYFSETQRNKGNFPGRFSGRQFSNSRSEMNVSTLELGDSALYLCASSPPTEGELFFGEGSRLTVL.